These 7 T cell receptor beta chains originate from one sample sequenced in a study of shared clonotypes between healthy human individuals (dated by TCRdb to 2018 to 2020). To prepare the library, the immunoSEQ multiplex PCR assay was applied. TCRdb took this table from immuneACCESS and kept in-frame rearrangements with V and J called. Such tables lack part of the clones; where checked against another copy, unresolved V genes explain under half of the gap, and the rest is unexplained. Here the sample has 90,000 to 120,000 clones; roughly 70% occur a single time. Clones ranked in the top ten supply approximately 25% of the sample. The specimen was memory CD8+ T cells sorted from blood. The intended sense of this specimen's cell subset or site label: CD45RO+ cells pooled with CCR7-negative TemRA cells. Receptors originate from a woman under 40 in good health.

The rearrangement joins TRBV25-1 to TRBJ1-1, with D perhaps TRBD1 (5 bases). This CDR3 contains 12 residues. Germline V gene data show CDR1 as MGHDK and CDR2 as SYGVNS. The ends were cut back, 4 bases at V and 8 bases at J, with 11 bases in the middle. CDR3 sequence reads: CASSAGRAEAFF. In DNA, the CDR3 is TGTGCCAGCAGTGCGGGCAGGGCCGAAGCTTTCTTT.

The genes are TRBV7-2 and TRBJ1-2; D is unclear. The CDR3 covers 13 residues. Germline CDR1 is SGHTA and CDR2 is FQGNSA. Deletions cut 5 bases from V and 4 bases from J, with 11 bases between. CDR3: CASSARTGYGYTF. DNA of the CDR3: TGTGCCAGCAGCGCTCGTACGGGCTATGGCTACACCTTC.

This rearrangement joins TRBV5-1 to TRBJ2-7; D not resolved. This CDR3 is 13 amino acids long. The germline CDR1 and CDR2 sequences are SGHRS and YFSETQ. V lost 2 bases and J lost 6, with 12 bases in between. The CDR3 DNA reads TGCGCCAGCAGCTTCGACATTGGTTCCGAGCAGTACTTC. As protein: CASSFDIGSEQYF.

The chain is built from TRBV6-5 and TRBJ2-7; a possible D gene is TRBD2 (5 bases). CDR1 MNHEY and CDR2 SVGAGI come from the germline V gene. The CDR3 is 11 residues long. The V and J ends lost 4 bases and 4 bases respectively, with 5 bases between them. This CDR3 reads CASSWEYEQYF. DNA for the CDR3: TGTGCCAGCAGTTGGGAGTACGAGCAGTACTTC.

This clone occurred once. V is TRBV29-1 and J is TRBJ2-2; 12 bases agree with TRBD2. With V trimmed by 6 bases and J by 4 bases, 9 bases remained unmatched. The germline V gene encodes CDR1 SQVTM and CDR2 ANQGSEA. The CDR3 is made up of 16 amino acids. Here the CDR3 DNA reads TGCAGCGTGCTGACTAGCGGGAGAGGGGGCACCGGGGAGCTGTTTTTT. Amino acids: CSVLTSGRGGTGELFF.

The gene calls are TRBV5-1 and TRBJ2-5, with 8 bases lining up with TRBD1. The CDR3 totals 15 residues. The germline CDR1 and CDR2 sequences are SGHRS and YFSETQ. V trimming: 3 bases; J trimming: 6 bases; junction bases outside the gene matches: 10. As DNA, the CDR3 is TGCGCCAGCAGCTGGGCGACGGACAGGGCGAAGACCCAGTACTTC. Residues: CASSWATDRAKTQYF.

This chain joins TRBV11-2 and TRBJ2-1; 7 positions agree with TRBD2. The ends lost 1 base at V and 7 bases at J; junction bases unmatched: 13. Germline assignment: CDR1 SGHAT and CDR2 FQNNGV. The CDR3 sequence is 17 residues long. In nucleotides, the CDR3 is TGTGCCAGCAGCTTAGTCATTGGGGGAGGGGATGGTAATGAGCAGTTCTTC. Translating it yields CASSLVIGGGDGNEQFF.